The T cell receptor (beta chain) under discussion was sequenced for a study of blood T cell repertoires in COVID-19 (dated by TCRdb to between 2020 and 2021). Regarding the study in general: The collaborator samples originated in the United States, Italy and Spain and spanned the acute and convalescent phases of COVID-19. The prospective study material was composed of cDNA or gDNA derived from T cells, B-cell-depleted T cells, or PBMCs. Subjects who had been exposed to COVID-19, were actively infected with it, or had recovered from it provided the deeply sampled blood TCRbeta repertoires that made up the dataset. The repertoires were released in a freely available public database intended as a resource for research on the immune response to SARS-CoV-2. The samples were drawn from two sources: the first 160 participants of the ongoing ImmuneRACE study, and 1,254 subjects contributed by 6 global collaborators. Nearly every sample came with metadata listing a de-identified subject ID, COVID-19 status, age in years and sex. Where available, HLA class I and class II types were taken from metadata supplied by the sample provider and were not determined by assay-based typing.

The CDR3 sequence holds 14 residues, the cysteine and phenylalanine included. The only DNA kept is the CDR3, 42 bases in frame from the first base. Looking up the germline V gene (reference sequence) yields CDR1 LNHDA and CDR2 SQIVND. Clipping removes 6 bases from V and 6 bases from J, with 7 as the unmatched junction base count. This clone was seen only a few times. Its antigen remains unidentified. No clone much larger than this one lies a single base away; base qualities are absent. TCRbeta CDR3 regions were amplified from genomic DNA by means of the immunoSEQ Assay, a bias-controlled multiplex PCR. In the authors' own workflow: Nucleated cell counts per sample were estimated from amplification of reference gene primers within the assay. To quantify the absolute abundance of each unique TCRbeta CDR3 rearrangement, sequence reads were collapsed and filtered. For each sample, productive Simpson clonality was calculated as the square root of Simpson's diversity index over productive rearrangements. The table comes from immuneACCESS by way of TCRdb, which keeps in-frame sequences with V and J called. Part of the clones is missing from these tables; in studies checked, under half for an unresolved V gene and the rest for unknown reasons. That table is the source of V, J and clone size, and D and trimming were worked out from the DNA. This sample is represented by around 100,000 clones; roughly 90% of them were singletons. Clones ranked in the top ten supply more than 1.5% of the sample.

In Seattle, one collaborating source enrolled patients while the infection was active and tracked those patients longitudinally over the course of disease. The collaborating institutions used their own protocols to collect whole blood in K2EDTA tubes. For TCRbeta analysis, collaborator samples were shipped as frozen whole blood, as isolated PBMCs, or as DNA extracted from either sample type. Results and caveats for the whole study, not just this receptor: Clinical and demographic metadata were provided uncurated, with the amount varying by source and participant.

The V and J segments used are TRBV19 and TRBJ1-5, and TRBD1 aligns with 8 junction nucleotides. The sequence was obtained from a woman between 50 and 59 years old with COVID-19, enrolled during active disease. Sequencing was done on a sample of peripheral blood. The CDR3 region reads CASSRQGFGQPQHF. The DNA reads as follows: TGTGCCAGTAGCAGACAGGGGTTCGGTCAGCCCCAGCATTTT. With the portions outside the CDR3 filled from the reference TRBV19 and TRBJ1-5 genes, the complete variable region becomes DGGITQSPKYLFRKEGQNVTLSCEQNLNHDAMYWYRQDPGQGLRLIYYSQIVNDFQKGDIAEGYSVSREKKESFPLTVTSAQKNPTAFYLCASSRQGFGQPQHFGDGTRLSIL.